A selection of T cell receptor beta chains follows, all from one sample in a study of Ad26.COV2.S vaccination and SARS-CoV-2 variants. Sequencing was performed with immunoSEQ multiplex PCR; in TCRdb, only in-frame clones are kept and a portion is missing. The sample has around 350,000 clones, roughly 94% seen once; the top ten hold about 3.8%. The sequenced sample was peripheral blood, obtained after recovery from COVID-19. All receptors come from a human donor who had recovered from COVID-19. Both conserved end residues are part of each CDR3. Fields, in order: D gene, V gene, J gene, clone size, CDR3 protein, CDR3 DNA. A D gene is named only where the DNA matches it firmly. Not all rows give a size; the values are once, few, many and, for expanded clones, a class.

.	TRBV4-1	TRBJ1-5	once	CASSQHRVGSNQPQHF	TGCGCCAGCAGCCAGCACAGGGTCGGGAGCAATCAGCCCCAGCATTTT
.	TRBV2	TRBJ1-3	.	CASSELGVGNTIYF	TGTGCCAGCAGTGAATTAGGGGTCGGAAACACCATATATTTT
.	TRBV6-1	TRBJ1-1	.	CASSEGAGQGYTEAFF	TGTGCCAGCAGTGAAGGCGCCGGGCAGGGATACACTGAAGCTTTCTTT
.	TRBV29-1	TRBJ2-3	.	CSVRRSEDTQYF	TGCAGCGTTCGACGATCTGAGGATACGCAGTATTTT
TRBD2	TRBV7-6	TRBJ2-1	.	CASSLGAPSGGARDYNEQFF	TGTGCCAGCAGCTTAGGTGCTCCTAGCGGGGGGGCGAGAGACTACAATGAGCAGTTCTTC
.	TRBV9	TRBJ2-1	.	CASSVAGTSAYNEQFF	TGTGCCAGCAGCGTAGCCGGCACTAGTGCCTACAATGAGCAGTTCTTC
TRBD2	TRBV2	TRBJ2-5	.	CASRLAGGVMSSPQYF	TGTGCCAGCAGATTAGCGGGGGGGGTTATGTCGAGTCCCCAGTACTTC
.	TRBV6-1	TRBJ1-4	.	CASSEQRSKLFF	TGTGCCAGCAGTGAACAAAGATCAAAACTGTTTTTT
.	TRBV5-6	TRBJ2-5	.	CASSLYGTGGLQETQYF	TGTGCCAGCAGCTTGTATGGTACGGGGGGCCTCCAAGAGACCCAGTACTTC
TRBD1	TRBV13	TRBJ2-5	once	CASSSGTGGRETQYF	TGTGCCAGCAGCTCCGGGACAGGGGGCCGAGAGACCCAGTACTTC
.	TRBV10-1	TRBJ2-3	.	CASSEEGLGTDTQYF	TGCGCCAGCAGTGAGGAAGGGCTCGGCACAGATACGCAGTATTTT
TRBD1	TRBV23-1	TRBJ2-7	.	CASSHPGQGDSTYEQYF	TGCGCCAGCAGTCATCCGGGACAGGGGGACTCTACCTACGAGCAGTACTTC
TRBD2	TRBV29-1	TRBJ2-7	.	CSVLREGIPYEQYF	TGCAGCGTTCTAAGGGAGGGGATCCCCTACGAGCAGTACTTC
.	TRBV27	TRBJ1-1	.	CASRPAGGRTMNTEAFF	TGTGCCAGCAGACCCGCGGGGGGCCGAACCATGAACACTGAAGCTTTCTTT
.	TRBV7-7	TRBJ2-3	.	CASSLDRRDTQYF	TGTGCCAGCAGCTTAGACAGAAGGGATACGCAGTATTTT
.	TRBV5-5	TRBJ1-2	once	CASSLQGWANGYTF	TGTGCCAGCAGCCTGCAAGGCTGGGCCAATGGCTACACCTTC
TRBD2	TRBV9	TRBJ2-3	.	CASSGLAGGTDTQYF	TGTGCCAGCAGCGGACTAGCGGGGGGGACAGATACGCAGTATTTT
TRBD1	TRBV9	TRBJ2-1	.	CASSPGTGIHEQFF	TGTGCCAGCAGCCCCGGGACAGGGATACATGAGCAGTTCTTC
.	TRBV6-1	TRBJ1-1	.	CASMTLNTEAFF	TGTGCCAGCATGACACTGAACACTGAAGCTTTCTTT
.	TRBV25-1	TRBJ1-1	.	CASSESKRGTGTEAFF	TGTGCCAGCAGTGAATCAAAGAGGGGTACGGGGACTGAAGCTTTCTTT
.	TRBV7-2	TRBJ2-1	.	CASSLRGEALGEQFF	TGTGCCAGCAGCTTACGAGGGGAGGCCCTAGGTGAGCAGTTCTTC
.	TRBV10-1	TRBJ1-6	few	CASSALQQGGSPLHF	TGCGCCAGCAGTGCGCTTCAACAGGGCGGATCACCCCTCCACTTT
.	TRBV9	TRBJ2-7	.	CASSKGRTYEQYF	TGTGCCAGCAGCAAAGGGAGAACCTACGAGCAGTACTTC
.	TRBV14	TRBJ1-1	.	CASSRKLNTEAFF	TGTGCCAGCAGCCGCAAGTTGAACACTGAAGCTTTCTTT
TRBD1	TRBV19	TRBJ1-5	.	CASRNQGASNQPQHF	TGTGCCAGTAGGAATCAGGGGGCAAGCAATCAGCCCCAGCATTTT
.	TRBV6-2/TRBV6-3	TRBJ2-7	.	CASSSSSYEQYF	TGTGCCAGCAGCTCGAGCTCCTACGAGCAGTACTTC
.	TRBV7-3	TRBJ1-1	.	CASSLKRNTEAFF	TGTGCCAGCAGCTTAAAAAGAAACACTGAAGCTTTCTTT
.	TRBV18	TRBJ2-5	.	CASSPGRTQYF	TGTGCCAGCTCACCGGGTAGGACCCAGTACTTC
TRBD1	TRBV12-5	TRBJ2-3	.	CASGFRQGASTDTQYF	TGTGCTAGTGGTTTCCGACAGGGGGCGAGCACAGATACGCAGTATTTT
.	TRBV19	TRBJ1-3	.	CASSPYTPDSGNTIYF	TGTGCCAGTAGCCCATACACCCCAGATTCTGGAAACACCATATATTTT
.	TRBV5-1	TRBJ2-3	.	CASSLEDFYTQYF	TGCGCCAGCAGCTTGGAAGACTTCTATACGCAGTATTTT
TRBD2	TRBV29-1	TRBJ2-7	.	CSVGAPWTSDSYEQYF	TGCAGCGTTGGGGCCCCATGGACTAGCGATTCATACGAGCAGTACTTC
.	TRBV6-1	TRBJ1-1	.	CASSEPPRGGLPEAFF	TGTGCCAGCAGTGAGCCGCCCAGGGGTGGGCTCCCTGAAGCTTTCTTT
.	TRBV9	TRBJ2-7	.	CASSPMSGAGEQYF	TGTGCCAGCAGCCCTATGTCTGGGGCTGGCGAGCAGTACTTC